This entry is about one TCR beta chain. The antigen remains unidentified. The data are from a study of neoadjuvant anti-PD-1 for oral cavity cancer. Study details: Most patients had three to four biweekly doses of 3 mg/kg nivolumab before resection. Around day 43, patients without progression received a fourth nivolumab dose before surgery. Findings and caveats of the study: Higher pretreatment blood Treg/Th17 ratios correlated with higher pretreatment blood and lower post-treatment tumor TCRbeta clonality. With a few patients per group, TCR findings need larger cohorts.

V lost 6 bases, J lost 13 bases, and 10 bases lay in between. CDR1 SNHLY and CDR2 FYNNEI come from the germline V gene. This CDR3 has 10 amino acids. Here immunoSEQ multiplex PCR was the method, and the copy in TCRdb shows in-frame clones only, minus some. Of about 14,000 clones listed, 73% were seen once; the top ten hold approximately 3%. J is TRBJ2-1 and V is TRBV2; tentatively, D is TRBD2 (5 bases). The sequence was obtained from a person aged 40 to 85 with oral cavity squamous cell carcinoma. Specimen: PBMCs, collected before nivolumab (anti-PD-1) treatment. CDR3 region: CASRGAHQFF. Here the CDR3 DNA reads TGTGCCAGCAGGGGAGCTCACCAGTTCTTC.